Following are 25 T cell receptor beta chains from one sample sequenced in a study of blood T cell repertoires in COVID-19. TCRdb's table, derived via immunoSEQ multiplex PCR, lists solely in-frame clones and lacks some. The data hold approximately 170,000 clones, with over 75% observed a single time. Sequenced: peripheral blood. These receptors were collected from a man older than 75 with COVID-19, enrolled during active disease.

The V gene is TRBV7-9, the J gene TRBJ1-2, with D unclear. Germline-derived CDR1 and CDR2 are SEHNR and FQNEAQ (reference sequence). V was trimmed by 1 base and J by 7 bases, leaving 10 bases between them. This CDR3 has 13 amino acids. The CDR3 region has the DNA TGTGCCAGCAGCTTAGAGGAGGCGGCTGGCTACACCTTC. Its translation is CASSLEEAAGYTF.

The rearrangement uses TRBV24-1 and TRBJ2-1, with a weak D call TRBD1 (6 bases). The CDR3 extends over 15 amino acids. With 1 base removed from V and 3 bases from J, the gap between germline ends came to 9 bases. Looked up from germline, CDR1 is KGHDR and CDR2 is SFDVKD. CDR3 DNA: TGTGCCACCAGTGATTTTACAGGGAGCTACAATGAGCAGTTCTTC. This gives the protein CATSDFTGSYNEQFF.

The gene calls are TRBV10-3 and TRBJ2-1; tentative D call: TRBD2 (7 bases). This CDR3 contains 16 residues. The V gene's germline CDR1 is ENHRY and CDR2 SYGVKD. Trimming removed 7 bases from V and 4 bases from J, with 20 bases in between. CDR3 nucleotides: TGTGCCATCACCTCACGAGGGGGGGCGAGGTACAATGAGCAGTTCTTC. Translating gives CAITSRGGARYNEQFF.

Only one count was recorded for this clone. The V call is TRBV6-5, the J call TRBJ1-1, with 9 bases aligning to TRBD1. Losses at the gene ends were 5 bases for V and 7 bases for J; bases not matched to a gene: 8. CDR1 is MNHEY and CDR2 is SVGAGI in the germline V gene. The CDR3 is 14 residues long. CDR3 nucleotide sequence: TGTGCCAGCAGTCGGACAGGGGCGAGGAATGAAGCTTTCTTT. Protein product: CASSRTGARNEAFF.

V and J are TRBV10-1 and TRBJ2-1; TRBD2 agrees at 10 bases. Germline V CDR1 and CDR2: WNHNN, SYGVQD (reference sequence). CDR3 length: 16 amino acids. The trim removed 0 bases at V and 7 bases at J, leaving 6 bases unmatched. CDR3 coding DNA: TGCGCCAGCAGTGAGTCAAGCGGGGGGGCCCGGAATGAGCAGTTCTTC. This codes for CASSESSGGARNEQFF.

In nucleotides, the CDR3 is TGTGCCAGCAGTTACTCGGGGGCGCGGAGCAATCAGCCCCAGCATTTT. Protein: CASSYSGARSNQPQHF. The rearrangement uses TRBV6-2 or TRBV6-3 and TRBJ1-5, with D possibly being TRBD1 (6 bases). V shed 0 bases and J shed 1 base, with 10 bases lying between them. Germline V gives CDR1 MNHEY, CDR2 SVGEGT. The CDR3 has 16 residues.

The sample holds one count of this clone. The chain uses TRBV7-2 and TRBJ1-5; 7 nucleotides match TRBD1. The CDR3 consists of 16 residues. Germline V lookup: CDR1 SGHTA, CDR2 FQGNSA. Trimming cost V 4 bases and J 2 bases; bases outside gene matches: 8. For the CDR3, the DNA is TGTGCCAGCAGCTCACAGGGGTTGTACGGCAATCAGCCCCAGCATTTT. Protein product: CASSSQGLYGNQPQHF. Full variable domain (missing parts from reference TRBV7-2 and TRBJ1-5): GAGVSQSPSNKVTEKGKDVELRCDPISGHTALYWYRQSLGQGLEFLIYFQGNSAPDKSGLPSDRFSAERTGGSVSTLTIQRTQQEDSAVYLCASSSQGLYGNQPQHFGDGTRLSIL.

The rearrangement joins TRBV6-6 to TRBJ1-5; the match to TRBD1 covers 7 bases. CDR1 is MNHNY and CDR2 is SVGAGI in the germline V gene (reference sequence). The CDR3 is 16 amino acids. V dropped 3 bases and J dropped 7; count of bases not matched to a gene: 12. CDR3 coding DNA: TGTGCCAGCAGTTATTTGGGACAGACTCCCAAGCAGCCCCAGCATTTT. Protein product: CASSYLGQTPKQPQHF.

The CDR3 spells CASSEDRLSRETQYF. The CDR3 DNA is TGTGCCAGCAGTGAAGACAGGTTAAGCCGGGAGACCCAGTACTTC. The gene calls are TRBV6-1 and TRBJ2-5; tentative D call: TRBD1 (5 bases). Trimming took 1 base from V and 5 from J, leaving 14 bases between them. The length of the CDR3 is 15 residues. CDR1 is MNHNS and CDR2 is SASEGT in the germline V gene.

This clone was seen just once. V usage is TRBV15 and J usage is TRBJ1-5; 7 bases are a match to TRBD1. With 5 bases clipped from V and 0 bases from J, the junction kept 7 bases outside the gene matches. The CDR3 totals 16 residues. Germline V gene sequence: CDR1 LNHNV, CDR2 YYDKDF (reference sequence). CDR3 amino acids: CATSGETGLSNQPQHF. For the CDR3, the DNA is TGTGCCACCAGCGGCGAGACAGGGCTTAGCAATCAGCCCCAGCATTTT. Together with reference TRBV15 and TRBJ1-5, the CDR3 gives the full variable domain: DAMVIQNPRYQVTQFGKPVTLSCSQTLNHNVMYWYQQKSSQAPKLLFHYYDKDFNNEADTPDNFQSRRPNTSFCFLDIRSPGLGDTAMYLCATSGETGLSNQPQHFGDGTRLSIL.

The chain is built from TRBV20-1 and TRBJ2-7; 7 bases map to TRBD1. Germline CDR1 is DFQATT and CDR2 is SNEGSKA (reference sequence). After removal of 3 bases from V and 5 bases from J, the junction contained 10 bases not matched to a gene. The CDR3 is made up of 14 amino acids. CDR3 in amino acids: CSASRDRVPHEQYF. The CDR3 nucleotides are TGCAGTGCTAGTCGAGACAGGGTTCCACACGAGCAGTACTTC.

V and J are TRBV12-3 or TRBV12-4 and TRBJ1-2; TRBD1 aligns across 9 bases. J was trimmed by 6 bases and V by 6 bases; bases with no gene match: 5. The CDR3 covers 13 residues. The CDR3 spells CASRIQGADGYTF. In DNA, the CDR3 is TGTGCCAGCAGGATACAGGGGGCGGATGGCTACACCTTC.

A word on this clone: The sample contains more than one DNA sequence encoding this CDR3. The chain carries TRBV11-3 and TRBJ1-1; weak D call: TRBD1 (5 bases). Trimming cost V 5 bases and J 2 bases, with 9 bases left between them. CDR1 SGHNT and CDR2 YENEEA come from the germline V gene. CDR3 size: 13 residues. The chain's CDR3 is CASSGGGNTEAFF. As DNA, the CDR3 is TGTGCCAGCAGCGGGGGAGGAAACACTGAAGCTTTCTTT.

The chain combines TRBV19 with TRBJ1-5, with 8 bases aligning to TRBD1. The CDR3 is made up of 13 amino acids. With 3 bases clipped from V and 6 bases from J, the junction kept 1 base outside the gene matches. CDR1 and CDR2 (germline): LNHDA, SQIVND (reference sequence). CDR3 sequence: CASSMDRVQPQHF. The CDR3 DNA is TGTGCCAGTAGTATGGACAGGGTTCAGCCCCAGCATTTT.

The chain couples TRBV29-1 to TRBJ1-1; no clear D gene. CDR3 length equals 13 residues. Trimming cost V 1 base and J 5 bases, with 11 bases left between them. Germline V gives CDR1 SQVTM, CDR2 ANQGSEA. The CDR3 coding sequence is TGCAGCGTTGAAGGAGGCGGAGAAACTGAAGCTTTCTTT. As protein: CSVEGGGETEAFF.

This clone has only one observation. The chain combines TRBV27 with TRBJ1-2; D is ambiguous. The V end was cut by 4 bases, the J end by 2 bases, with 14 bases between. Germline V gives CDR1 MNHEY, CDR2 SMNVEV (reference sequence). The CDR3 is 15 amino acids. CDR3 in amino acids: CASSSPRGGNYGYTF. In DNA, the CDR3 is TGTGCCAGCAGTTCCCCCCGGGGAGGAAACTATGGCTACACCTTC.

The gene calls are TRBV28 and TRBJ2-3; no clear D gene. Trimming removed 3 bases at V and 6 bases at J, with 13 bases between. Germline V gene sequence: CDR1 MDHEN, CDR2 SYDVKM. The CDR3 has 14 amino acids. CDR3 DNA: TGTGCCAGCAGTTTCCAGCCCCCCGGGGATACGCAGTATTTT. Encoded protein: CASSFQPPGDTQYF.

The genes are TRBV18 and TRBJ1-3; the D is unclear. The length of the CDR3 is 15 residues. V lost 0 bases, J lost 0 bases, and 6 bases lay in between. Germline-derived CDR1 and CDR2 are KGHSH and LQKENI. This chain's CDR3 is CASSPPSSSGNTIYF. In DNA, the CDR3 is TGTGCCAGCTCACCACCGTCCAGCTCTGGAAACACCATATATTTT. Based on the CDR3 plus reference TRBV18 and TRBJ1-3, the full variable domain is NAGVMQNPRHLVRRRGQEARLRCSPMKGHSHVYWYRQLPEEGLKFMVYLQKENIIDESGMPKERFSAEFPKEGPSILRIQQVVRGDSAAYFCASSPPSSSGNTIYFGEGSWLTVV.

J is TRBJ1-1 and V is TRBV10-3; 7 bases line up with TRBD1. CDR1 ENHRY and CDR2 SYGVKD come from the germline V gene. The length of the CDR3 is 15 residues. Losses at the gene ends were 6 bases for V and 1 base for J; bases not matched to a gene: 8. CDR3 in amino acids: CAISQGGAWNTEAFF. CDR3 nucleotides: TGTGCCATCAGCCAAGGGGGCGCGTGGAACACTGAAGCTTTCTTT.

This clone was counted a single time. The V and J genes are TRBV6-1 and TRBJ1-4, with no clear D. The germline gives CDR1 MNHNS, CDR2 SASEGT. CDR3 length: 15 residues. Trimming shortened V by 3 bases and J by 3 bases, and 11 bases separated the two germline ends. CDR3 DNA sequence: TGTGCCAGCAGTGATTCGGGGTTGTCTAATGAAAAACTGTTTTTT. Translating it yields CASSDSGLSNEKLFF.

J is TRBJ2-1 and V is TRBV3-1 (or the pseudogene TRBV3-2); unclear D gene. The germline V gene encodes CDR1 LGHDT and CDR2 YNNKEL (reference sequence). The CDR3 contains 15 residues. Between the trimmed V and J ends, which lost 0 bases and 4 bases, there was a span of 10 bases. DNA for the CDR3: TGTGCCAGCAGCCAAGATTGGGCTTCGTACAATGAGCAGTTCTTC. As protein: CASSQDWASYNEQFF.

V and J are TRBV7-2 and TRBJ2-2; D possibly corresponds to TRBD2 (6 bases). CDR3 size: 17 residues. Germline CDR1 is SGHTA and CDR2 is FQGNSA. V was shortened by 1 base and J by 6 bases, with 18 bases between the two germline ends. The CDR3 region has the DNA TGTGCCAGCAGCTTAGGGGGTTCGCCTAGCGTAGCCGGGGAGCTGTTTTTT. Protein product: CASSLGGSPSVAGELFF.

This chain joins TRBV27 and TRBJ1-5; D call uncertain. Looked up from germline, CDR1 is MNHEY and CDR2 is SMNVEV (reference sequence). There are 14 residues in the CDR3. The V and J ends lost 6 bases and 1 base respectively, with 10 bases between them. Here the CDR3 DNA reads TGTGCCAGCAGGGGCTACAGAAGCAATCAGCCCCAGCATTTT. This encodes CASRGYRSNQPQHF.

In its sample, this clone was seen once. CDR3 in DNA: TGTGCCAGCAGTTACCCGGGAGTTAGCAATCAGCCCCAGCATTTT. Its protein product is CASSYPGVSNQPQHF. The chain recombines TRBV6-6 with TRBJ1-5, with no clear D. The CDR3 has 15 amino acids. CDR1 is MNHNY, CDR2 SVGAGI, per germline (reference sequence). Trimming shortened V by 2 bases and J by 0 bases, and 8 bases separated the two germline ends.

CDR3 in DNA: TGTGCCAGCAGTGATGGGGCAGGGGATACGCAGTATTTT. It is translated as CASSDGAGDTQYF. V usage is TRBV6-4 and J usage is TRBJ2-3, with D tentatively TRBD1 (5 bases). CDR1 is MRHNA and CDR2 is SNTAGT in the germline V gene. The CDR3 length is 13 residues. V lost 3 bases, J lost 6 bases, and 10 bases lay in between.